The following is a T cell receptor (beta chain) sequence with its context. Its antigen remains unknown. The data originate from a study of shared clonotypes between healthy human individuals. Study-wide points: Of the naive CD4 clonotypes, approximately 5% were shared across a handful of donors. Though the depth was large, rarefaction showed that sorted-subset sequencing was incomplete.

For sorted subsets, approximately 0.2 ug DNA per replicate equaled 30,000 or so T cell genomes. The protocol was immunoSEQ multiplex PCR, while the TCRdb copy is restricted to in-frame clones and leaves out a portion. The profile shows a few million clones, approximately 96% of them singletons. The CDR3 covers 16 residues. The germline CDR1 and CDR2 sequences are MDHEN and SYDVKM. J lost 8 bases, V lost 4 bases, and 7 bases had no gene match. The study drew all its donors from Caucasian adults living in Nashville, Tennessee. Sequenced input: naive CD4+ T cells sorted from blood. Specified subset: CD45RA+ positively selected. This receptor was taken from a man younger than 30 in good health. V usage is TRBV28 and J usage is TRBJ2-1; 14 nucleotides agree with TRBD2. CDR3 DNA: TGTGCCAGCAGTTCTCGACTAGCGGGGGGGCAGGATGAGCAGTTCTTC. Its translation: CASSSRLAGGQDEQFF. Full variable domain (missing parts from reference TRBV28 and TRBJ2-1): DVKVTQSSRYLVKRTGEKVFLECVQDMDHENMFWYRQDPGLGLRLIYFSYDVKMKEKGDIPEGYSVSREKKERFSLILESASTNQTSMYLCASSSRLAGGQDEQFFGPGTRLTVL.